This passage covers 15 T cell receptor beta chains from one sample sequenced in a study of breast tumors, draining lymph nodes, adjacent tissues. MiXCR was run by TCRdb on the multiplex PCR reads, yielding one entry per CDR3 protein. Here the sample spans some 130,000 distinct CDR3 sequences, about 20% being singletons. Axillary draining lymph nodes of breast cancer patients supplied the node samples. The source material was axillary lymph node tissue. The receptors stem from a female donor with breast cancer. Some clones in this sample may be carry-over from other donors' samples.

This clonotype was recorded many times. The rearrangement uses TRBV2 and TRBJ1-4, with D perhaps matching TRBD1 (5 bases). This CDR3 is built from 15 residues. CDR1 is SNHLY and CDR2 is FYNNEI in the germline V gene. The ends were cut back, 2 bases at V and 7 bases at J, with 14 bases in the middle. CDR3 bases: TGTGCCAGCAGTGAATACGGGGGAATCAGTGAAAAACTGTTTTTT. Translated, it gives CASSEYGGISEKLFF. Full variable domain (remainder filled in from reference TRBV2 and TRBJ1-4): EPEVTQTPSHQVTQMGQEVILRCVPISNHLYFYWYRQILGQKVEFLVSFYNNEISEKSEIFDDQFSVERPDGSNFTLKIRSTKLEDSAMYFCASSEYGGISEKLFFGSGTQLSVL.

For this clonotype: At one end, the junction sequence differs from germline, possibly due to a read error. The gene calls are TRBV4-1 and TRBJ2-4; D gene ambiguous. Germline CDR1 reads MGHRA; CDR2 reads YSYEKL. The length of the CDR3 is 13 residues. CDR3 in DNA: TGCGCCAGCAGCCTGACCGTCCAAAACATTAAGTACTTC. Its protein is CASSLTVQNIKYF.

This clonotype was seen once. Just one base apart from a much larger clone, this may be a read error. The genes are TRBV24-1 and TRBJ2-2, with 7 bases identical to TRBD1. The CDR3 is made up of 17 amino acids. The V gene's germline CDR1 is KGHDR and CDR2 SFDVKD. The CDR3 here is CATSDFPGTANTGELLF. In nucleotides, the CDR3 is TGTGCCACCAGTGATTTCCCGGGGACAGCCAACACCGGGGAGCTGCTTTTT.

This clonotype occurred many times. The V and J genes are TRBV7-8 and TRBJ2-6; tentative D call: TRBD1 (6 bases). Germline values: CDR1 SGHVS, CDR2 FQNEAQ. Trimming cost V 5 bases and J 0 bases, with 17 bases left between them. This CDR3 spans 18 amino acids. CDR3 DNA: TGTGCCAGCAGCAGGCAGGGGAGTTACAGCTCTGGGGCCAACGTCCTGACTTTC. This gives the protein CASSRQGSYSSGANVLTF. The entire variable domain, with the rest obtained from reference TRBV7-8 and TRBJ2-6, is as follows: GAGVSQSPRYKVAKRGQDVALRCDPISGHVSLFWYQQALGQGPEFLTYFQNEAQLDKSGLPSDRFFAERPEGSVSTLKIQRTQQEDSAVYLCASSRQGSYSSGANVLTFGAGSRLTVL.

This clonotype was counted many times. The chain employs TRBV30 and TRBJ1-2, with D uncertain. V lost 0 bases and J lost 8, with 10 bases in between. Germline CDR1 is GTSNPN and CDR2 is SVGIG (reference sequence). This CDR3 has 12 amino acids. In DNA, the CDR3 is TGTGCCTGGAGTGTACGGGGAAGAGGCTACACCTTC. Translation gives CAWSVRGRGYTF.

As for this clonotype: A much larger clone sits a single nucleotide away, making a read error possible. V gene TRBV2 combines with J gene TRBJ2-5; 8 bases are a match to TRBD1. CDR1 is SNHLY and CDR2 is FYNNEI in the germline V gene. The length of the CDR3 is 15 residues. V shed 6 bases, J shed 5 bases, and the junction held 11 bases outside the gene matches. The CDR3 nucleotides are TGTGCCAGCAGAACCGGACAGGGTGCGTGGGAGACCCAGTACTTC. It translates to CASRTGQGAWETQYF.

This chain uses TRBV6-1 with TRBJ2-5, with D perhaps being TRBD1 or TRBD2 (6 bases each). The V end was cut by 8 bases, the J end by 1 base, with 17 bases between. This CDR3 has 15 amino acids. Germline assignment: CDR1 MNHNS and CDR2 SASEGT. The CDR3 DNA follows: TGTGCCAGCCTTAGATCGGGGGCCCCCCAAGAGACCCAGTACTTC. It specifies CASLRSGAPQETQYF.

This clonotype was seen many times. V usage is TRBV20-1 and J usage is TRBJ2-6; TRBD2 is a possible D gene (5 bases). CDR3 length equals 17 residues. V gave up 5 bases and J gave up 3 bases, with 20 bases separating them. The V gene's germline CDR1 is DFQATT and CDR2 SNEGSKA (reference sequence). The CDR3 sequence: CSAETVTYTSGANVLTF. CDR3 DNA sequence: TGCAGTGCTGAAACAGTAACCTACACTAGTGGGGCCAACGTCCTGACTTTC.

This clonotype was observed at least ten times. J is TRBJ1-5 and V is TRBV6-1; D gene uncertain. V shed 10 bases and J shed 6 bases, with 16 bases lying between them. Germline values: CDR1 MNHNS, CDR2 SASEGT. CDR3 size: 13 residues. The CDR3 DNA is TGTGCCACCACCTCCGGGATAGGTCAGCCCCAGCATTTT. This sequence encodes CATTSGIGQPQHF.

The rearrangement uses TRBV24-1 and TRBJ2-3; 9 nucleotides agree with TRBD2. The CDR3 loop spans 14 amino acids. Trimming at V came to 12 bases and at J to 9 bases, leaving 15 bases not matched to a gene. Germline V gene lookup returns CDR1 KGHDR and CDR2 SFDVKD. The CDR3 loop reads CASEGAGGSDTQYF. DNA for the CDR3: TGTGCCTCGGAGGGGGCGGGGGGGTCGGACACGCAGTATTTT.

This clonotype was seen repeatedly, ten times or more. The chain combines TRBV7-9 with TRBJ2-7; TRBD2 matches at 13 bases. Germline V gene data show CDR1 as SEHNR and CDR2 as FQNEAQ (reference sequence). The CDR3 runs 18 residues. Losses at the gene ends were 5 bases for V and 2 bases for J; bases not matched to a gene: 12. The CDR3: CASSPPSGTSGEAYEQYF. As DNA, the CDR3 is TGTGCCAGCAGCCCACCTAGCGGGACTAGCGGGGAGGCCTACGAGCAGTACTTC.

The V and J genes are TRBV18 and TRBJ2-3, with D unclear. The germline gives CDR1 KGHSH, CDR2 LQKENI. Trimming cost V 3 bases and J 5 bases, with 9 bases left between them. The CDR3 totals 13 residues. CDR3 sequence (DNA): TGTGCCAGCTCACCTCCAGTGAGAGATACGCAGTATTTT. It encodes CASSPPVRDTQYF.

This clonotype was seen many times. The V call is TRBV20-1, the J call TRBJ2-1, with a possible D match to TRBD1 (5 bases). Germline CDR1 reads DFQATT; CDR2 reads SNEGSKA (reference sequence). The CDR3 covers 15 residues. Trimming took 0 bases from V and 2 from J, leaving 11 bases between them. The CDR3 loop is CSARDQGAAYNEQFF. The CDR3 DNA is TGCAGTGCTAGAGATCAAGGGGCCGCCTACAATGAGCAGTTCTTC.

In the case of this clonotype: A read error may be the cause here, since a much bigger clone is one base away. V and J are TRBV4-2 and TRBJ2-3; the D is unclear. CDR3 size: 16 residues. Germline V CDR1 and CDR2: LGHNA, YNFKEQ. CDR3: CASSQGSRSRTNTQYF. CDR3 DNA: TGTGCCAGCAGCCAGGGCAGCAGGAGTCGCACAAATACGCAGTATTTT.

Concerning this clonotype: Mismatch with germline at one junction end may stem from a read error. The CDR3 is CASSDPRQGGYATNEKLSF. The CDR3 DNA follows: TGCGCCAGCAGTGACCCCCGACAGGGGGGGTATGCAACTAATGAAAAACTGTCTTTT. The chain is built from TRBV6-4 and TRBJ1-4, with 9 bases matching TRBD1. Germline V gives CDR1 MRHNA, CDR2 SNTAGT. The CDR3 contains 19 residues.